Below are 2 T cell receptor beta chains sequenced from a single sample in a study of OX40 agonist ivuxolimab in advanced cancers. The protocol was immunoSEQ multiplex PCR, while the TCRdb copy is restricted to in-frame clones and leaves out a portion. The table lists some 40,000 clones, about 89% of them singletons. The specimen was CD4+ or CD8+ T cells sorted from blood, collected in a trial of the OX40 agonist ivuxolimab. Receptor source: an adult with an advanced solid tumor such as melanoma, head and neck, liver or kidney cancer.

V usage is TRBV5-1 and J usage is TRBJ2-7; weak D call: TRBD2 (6 bases). The V gene's germline CDR1 is SGHRS and CDR2 YFSETQ. Trimming took off 2 bases at V and 3 bases at J, with 15 bases between the two ends. The CDR3 has 15 amino acids. The CDR3 sequence: CASSFSGDTFYEQYF. As DNA, the CDR3 is TGCGCCAGCAGCTTTAGCGGTGACACATTCTACGAGCAGTACTTC.

This chain connects TRBV27 to TRBJ2-7; 7 nucleotides agree with TRBD1. The CDR3 consists of 14 residues. Germline CDR1 reads MNHEY; CDR2 reads SMNVEV (reference sequence). The junction had 4 bases not matched to a gene; V was cut back by 2 bases and J by 3 bases. The CDR3 reads CASSLPGQYYEQYF. CDR3 DNA sequence: TGTGCCAGCAGTTTACCGGGACAGTACTACGAGCAGTACTTC.